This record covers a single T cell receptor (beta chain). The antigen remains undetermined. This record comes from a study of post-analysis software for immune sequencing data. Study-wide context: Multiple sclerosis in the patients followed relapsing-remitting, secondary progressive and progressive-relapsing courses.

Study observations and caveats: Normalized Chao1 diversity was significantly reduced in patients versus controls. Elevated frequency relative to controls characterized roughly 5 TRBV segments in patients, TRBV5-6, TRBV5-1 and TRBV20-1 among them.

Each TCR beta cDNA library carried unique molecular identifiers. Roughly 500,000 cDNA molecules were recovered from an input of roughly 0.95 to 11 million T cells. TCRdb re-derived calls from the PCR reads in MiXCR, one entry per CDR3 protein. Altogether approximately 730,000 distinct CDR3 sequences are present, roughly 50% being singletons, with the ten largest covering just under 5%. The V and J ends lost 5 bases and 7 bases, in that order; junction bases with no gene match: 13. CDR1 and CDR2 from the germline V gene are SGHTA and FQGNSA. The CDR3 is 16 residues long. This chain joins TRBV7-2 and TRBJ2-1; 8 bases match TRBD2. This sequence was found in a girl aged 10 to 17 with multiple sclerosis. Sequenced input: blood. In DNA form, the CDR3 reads TGTGCCAGCAGCCGCGAGGGCCAGGCGGGAGGTAATGAGCAGTTCTTC. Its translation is CASSREGQAGGNEQFF.